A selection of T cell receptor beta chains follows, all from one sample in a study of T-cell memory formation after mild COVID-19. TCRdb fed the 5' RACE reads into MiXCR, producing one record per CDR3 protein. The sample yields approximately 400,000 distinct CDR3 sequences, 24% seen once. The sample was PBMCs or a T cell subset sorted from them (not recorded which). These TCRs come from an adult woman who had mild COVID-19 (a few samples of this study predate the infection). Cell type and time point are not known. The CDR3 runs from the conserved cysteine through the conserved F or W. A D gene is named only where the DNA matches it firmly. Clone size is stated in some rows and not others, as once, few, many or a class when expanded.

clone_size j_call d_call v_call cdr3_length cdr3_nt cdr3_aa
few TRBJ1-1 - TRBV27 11 TGTGCCAGCAAATCGAACACTGAAGCTTTCTTT CASKSNTEAFF
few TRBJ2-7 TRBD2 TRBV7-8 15 TGTGCCAGCAGCTACCCAGCGGGACCCTCCTACGAGCAGTACTTC CASSYPAGPSYEQYF
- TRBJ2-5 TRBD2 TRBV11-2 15 TGTGCCAGCAGCTCCGGGCCCGGGAGGGGGGAGACCCAGTACTTC CASSSGPGRGETQYF
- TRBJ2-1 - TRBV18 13 TGTGCCAGCTCACCCCTGGTTAGGAATGAGCAGTTCTTC CASSPLVRNEQFF
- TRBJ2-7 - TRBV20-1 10 TGCAGTGCTAGAATCTCCGAGCAGTACTTC CSARISEQYF
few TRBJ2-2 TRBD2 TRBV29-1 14 TGCAGCGTTCCCCAGACTAGCGGGAGCGGGGAGCTGTTTTTT CSVPQTSGSGELFF
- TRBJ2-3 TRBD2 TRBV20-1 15 TGCAGTGCTAGGGGTAGCGGGGGGGCCACAGATACGCAGTATTTT CSARGSGGATDTQYF
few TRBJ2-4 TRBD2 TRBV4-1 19 TGCGCCAGCAGCGCTGCCCCCTCTAGCGGGGGAAAGGACAAAAACATTCAGTACTTC CASSAAPSSGGKDKNIQYF
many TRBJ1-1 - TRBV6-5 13 TGTGCCAGCAGCCCCACAGGGTCGACTGAAGCTTTCTTT CASSPTGSTEAFF
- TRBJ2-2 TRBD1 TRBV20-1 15 TGCAGTGCTACCACGGACAGGGCTAACACCGGGGAGCTGTTTTTT CSATTDRANTGELFF
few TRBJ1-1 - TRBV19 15 TGTGCCAGTAGTATAGAGGCCTTCGGGGTCACTGAAGCTTTCTTT CASSIEAFGVTEAFF
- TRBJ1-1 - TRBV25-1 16 TGTGCCAGCAGTGATGACCTCGGGGCAGCCGGCACTGAAGCTTTCTTT CASSDDLGAAGTEAFF
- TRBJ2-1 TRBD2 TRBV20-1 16 TGCAGTGCTAGAGATGGTAGCGGGAGGGTCTACAATGAGCAGTTCTTC CSARDGSGRVYNEQFF
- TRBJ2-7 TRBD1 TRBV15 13 TGTGCCACCAGCGGGCAGACAGGGCCCGAGCAGTACTTC CATSGQTGPEQYF
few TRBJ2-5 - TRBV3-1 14 TGTGCCAGCGAAGTCGGGGGGCGCCAAGAGACCCAGTACTTC CASEVGGRQETQYF
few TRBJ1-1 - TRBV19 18 TGTGCCAGTAGTATGCGTCGGGGCCGGGACATCATGAACACTGAAGCTTTCTTT CASSMRRGRDIMNTEAFF
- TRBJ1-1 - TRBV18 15 TGTGCCAGCTCCACCACCCGGGGGGTTTTGACTGAAGCTTTCTTT CASSTTRGVLTEAFF
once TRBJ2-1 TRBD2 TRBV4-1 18 TGCGCCAGCAGCCAGGACAGAACCGGGACTAGCGGCTACAATGAGCAGTTCTTC CASSQDRTGTSGYNEQFF
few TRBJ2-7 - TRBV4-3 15 TGCGCCAGCAGCCAAGGTTTTGTTCACTCCTACGAGCAGTACTTC CASSQGFVHSYEQYF
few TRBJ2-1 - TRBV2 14 TGTGCCAGCGTGACAGACAGCTCCTACAATGAGCAGTTCTTC CASVTDSSYNEQFF
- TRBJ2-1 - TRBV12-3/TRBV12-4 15 TGTGCCAGCAGCCTTTGGGGGCCGGACCACAATGAGCAGTTCTTC CASSLWGPDHNEQFF
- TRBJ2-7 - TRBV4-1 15 TGCGCCAGCAGTCCCATAGGTCCAGGGAAATACGAGCAGTACTTC CASSPIGPGKYEQYF
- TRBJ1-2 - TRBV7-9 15 TGTGCCAGCAGCTCCGCGGGGGACTTCCGTGGGGGCTACACCTTC CASSSAGDFRGGYTF
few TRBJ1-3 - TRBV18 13 TGTGCCAGCTCACCACAGAAGGGAGACACCATATATTTT CASSPQKGDTIYF
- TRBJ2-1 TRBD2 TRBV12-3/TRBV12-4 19 TGTGCCAGCAGTTTAGCAAGACCCGTGGGGGAGGGTTCCTACAATGAGCAGTTCTTC CASSLARPVGEGSYNEQFF
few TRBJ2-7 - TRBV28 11 TGTGCCAATCCCCTCTCCTACGAGCAGTACTTC CANPLSYEQYF
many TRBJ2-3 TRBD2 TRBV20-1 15 TGCAGTGCAGCGGTAGCGGGGGAACCCACAGATACGCAGTATTTT CSAAVAGEPTDTQYF
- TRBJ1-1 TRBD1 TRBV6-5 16 TGTGCCAGCAGTGACGGACAGGGCCACCGCGTTACTGAAGCTTTCTTT CASSDGQGHRVTEAFF
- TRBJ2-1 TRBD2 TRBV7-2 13 TGTGCCAGCAGCTTGGCCCGGACTAGCGGGAGTTTCTTC CASSLARTSGSFF
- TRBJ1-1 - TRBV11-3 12 TGTGCCAGCAGCGTGGGGGGAGATGAAGCTTTCTTT CASSVGGDEAFF
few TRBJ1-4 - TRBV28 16 TGTGCCAGCAGTTTCCAGGGTATGCTCCTAAATGAAAAACTGTTTTTT CASSFQGMLLNEKLFF